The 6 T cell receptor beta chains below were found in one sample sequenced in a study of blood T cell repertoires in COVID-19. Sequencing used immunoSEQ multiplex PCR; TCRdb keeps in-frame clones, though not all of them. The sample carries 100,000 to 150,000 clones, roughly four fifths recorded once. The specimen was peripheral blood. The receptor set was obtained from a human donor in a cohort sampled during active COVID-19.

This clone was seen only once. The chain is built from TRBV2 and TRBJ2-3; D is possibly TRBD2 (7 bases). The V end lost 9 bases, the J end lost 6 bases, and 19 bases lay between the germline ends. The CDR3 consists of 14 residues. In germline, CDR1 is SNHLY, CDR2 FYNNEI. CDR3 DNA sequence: TGTGCCAGTGGGGGGGATCAGGGGACGGATACGCAGTATTTT. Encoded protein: CASGGDQGTDTQYF.

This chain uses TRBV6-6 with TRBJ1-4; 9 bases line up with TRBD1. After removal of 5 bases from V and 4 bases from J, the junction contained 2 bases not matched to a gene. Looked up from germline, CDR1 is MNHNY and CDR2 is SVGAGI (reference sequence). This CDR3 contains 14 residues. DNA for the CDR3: TGTGCCAGCAGTGGGACAGGGAATAATGAAAAACTGTTTTTT. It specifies CASSGTGNNEKLFF.

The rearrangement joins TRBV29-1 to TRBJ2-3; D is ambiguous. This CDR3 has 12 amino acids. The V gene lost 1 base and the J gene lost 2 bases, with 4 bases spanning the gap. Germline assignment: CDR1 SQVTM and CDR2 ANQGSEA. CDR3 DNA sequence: TGCAGCGTTGAAGTCTTCACAGATACGCAGTATTTT. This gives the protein CSVEVFTDTQYF.

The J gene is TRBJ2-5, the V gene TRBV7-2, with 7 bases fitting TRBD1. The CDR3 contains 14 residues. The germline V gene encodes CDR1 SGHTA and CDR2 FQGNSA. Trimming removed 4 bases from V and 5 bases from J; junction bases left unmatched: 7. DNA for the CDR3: TGTGCCAGCAGCTCGCAAGGGGGCGGGGAGACCCAGTACTTC. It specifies CASSSQGGGETQYF. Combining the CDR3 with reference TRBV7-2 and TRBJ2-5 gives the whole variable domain GAGVSQSPSNKVTEKGKDVELRCDPISGHTALYWYRQSLGQGLEFLIYFQGNSAPDKSGLPSDRFSAERTGGSVSTLTIQRTQQEDSAVYLCASSSQGGGETQYFGPGTRLLVL.

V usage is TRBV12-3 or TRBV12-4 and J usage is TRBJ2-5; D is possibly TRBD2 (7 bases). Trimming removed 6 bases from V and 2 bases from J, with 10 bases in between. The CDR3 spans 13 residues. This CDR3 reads CASREGGQETQYF. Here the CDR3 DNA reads TGTGCCAGCAGGGAGGGGGGGCAAGAGACCCAGTACTTC.

This CDR3 reads CASSPWDRGLRAFF. As DNA, the CDR3 is TGTGCCAGCAGTCCATGGGACAGGGGGCTCAGAGCTTTCTTT. The rearrangement uses TRBV27 and TRBJ1-1; 12 nucleotides line up with TRBD1. Losses at the gene ends were 5 bases for V and 10 bases for J; bases not matched to a gene: 8. Germline assignment: CDR1 MNHEY and CDR2 SMNVEV (reference sequence). This CDR3 spans 14 amino acids.